These T cell receptor beta chains were read from a single sample in a study of T cells after yellow fever vaccination. TCRdb independently ran MiXCR on the 5' RACE reads; one entry per CDR3 protein. The table lists about 300,000 distinct CDR3 sequences, 4% of them singletons. The specimen comprised PBMCs, sampled 5 days after the yellow fever booster vaccination. These receptors all stem from a man aged 18 to 29 who received the YFV17D yellow fever vaccine. The CDR3 runs from the conserved cysteine through the conserved F or W. A D gene is named only where the DNA matches it firmly. Clone size is not always given. Where it is, it says once, few, many or a class for expanded clones.

size: .; D: TRBD1; V: TRBV12-3/TRBV12-4; J: TRBJ2-5; DNA: TGTGCCAGCAGCTCCGGGACAGGGTTTGAGACCCAGTACTTC; CDR3: CASSSGTGFETQYF
size: few; D: .; V: TRBV20-1; J: TRBJ2-3; DNA: TGCAGTGCTTCAGACCGGGGGCACCTAGATACGCAGTATTTT; CDR3: CSASDRGHLDTQYF
size: many; D: .; V: TRBV7-2; J: TRBJ2-3; DNA: TGTGCCAGCAGCCCGGCCCGGGCCGATACGCAGTATTTT; CDR3: CASSPARADTQYF
size: .; D: .; V: TRBV29-1; J: TRBJ1-4; DNA: TGCAGCGTTGTGGGCGCAACTAATGAAAAACTGTTTTTT; CDR3: CSVVGATNEKLFF
size: many; D: .; V: TRBV6-2/TRBV6-3; J: TRBJ1-5; DNA: TGTGCCAGCAGTGAGGCCTCCGGGTATCAGCCCCAGCATTTT; CDR3: CASSEASGYQPQHF
size: .; D: TRBD1; V: TRBV20-1; J: TRBJ2-1; DNA: TGCAGTGCTCCGGGACAGGGACCCAATGAGCAGTTCTTC; CDR3: CSAPGQGPNEQFF
size: .; D: TRBD1; V: TRBV7-6; J: TRBJ2-2; DNA: TGTGCCAGCAGCACTGGGACAGACACCGGGGAGCTGTTTTTT; CDR3: CASSTGTDTGELFF
size: few; D: .; V: TRBV6-5; J: TRBJ1-6; DNA: TGTGCCAGCAGTTATCGGGGGGTAGGCTATAATTCACCCCTCCACTTT; CDR3: CASSYRGVGYNSPLHF
size: .; D: .; V: TRBV29-1; J: TRBJ1-5; DNA: TGCAGCGTCGGGATGTTGGGACAGCCCCAGCATTTT; CDR3: CSVGMLGQPQHF
size: many; D: TRBD2; V: TRBV4-1; J: TRBJ2-5; DNA: TGCGCCAGCAGCCAAGATCGGGTGAGGGCGACTAGCGAAACTGAGACCCAGTACTTC; CDR3: CASSQDRVRATSETETQYF
size: .; D: TRBD1; V: TRBV27; J: TRBJ2-1; DNA: TGTGCCAGCAGTTCCGGCGGTCCGGACAGGGTTTCCTACAATGAGCAGTTCTTC; CDR3: CASSSGGPDRVSYNEQFF
size: few; D: .; V: TRBV5-6; J: TRBJ1-5; DNA: TGTGCCAGCAGCTTGTCGGGTGTGATTCGGAATCAGCCCCAGCATTTT; CDR3: CASSLSGVIRNQPQHF
size: .; D: .; V: TRBV9; J: TRBJ1-4; DNA: TGTGCCAGCACGTTAACAGAAAGACCCGAAAAACTGTTTTTT; CDR3: CASTLTERPEKLFF
size: .; D: .; V: TRBV18; J: TRBJ2-5; DNA: TGTGCCAGCTCACAGATACTAGCCGCCCCAGAGACCCAGTACTTC; CDR3: CASSQILAAPETQYF
size: .; D: .; V: TRBV10-3; J: TRBJ1-1; DNA: TGTGCCATCAGTGAGAATCTGCGTGGCACTGAAGCTTTCTTT; CDR3: CAISENLRGTEAFF
size: few; D: .; V: TRBV3-1; J: TRBJ1-4; DNA: TGTGCCAGCAGCCAAGATTTTCCAACGGGCGGTGAAAAACTGTTTTTT; CDR3: CASSQDFPTGGEKLFF
size: many; D: TRBD1; V: TRBV7-3; J: TRBJ2-1; DNA: TGTGCCAGCAGCCGTCCCGGGACAGGCCCCCCGGGCAATGAGCAGTTCTTC; CDR3: CASSRPGTGPPGNEQFF
size: few; D: .; V: TRBV19; J: TRBJ1-2; DNA: TGTGCCAGTAGTCCTTCCTCTAACTATGGCTACACCTTC; CDR3: CASSPSSNYGYTF
size: few; D: TRBD1; V: TRBV5-1; J: TRBJ1-5; DNA: TGCGCCAGCAGCGAGGGACAGGGGGGCAATCAGCCCCAGCATTTT; CDR3: CASSEGQGGNQPQHF
size: .; D: TRBD1; V: TRBV9; J: TRBJ1-4; DNA: TGTGCCAGCAGCGGATTAACAGGGGCCACTAATGAAAAACTGTTTTTT; CDR3: CASSGLTGATNEKLFF
size: .; D: TRBD2; V: TRBV4-1; J: TRBJ2-1; DNA: TGCGCCAGCAGCCAACGTCTGCAAGCGGGGGGATCCTACAATGAGCAGTTCTTC; CDR3: CASSQRLQAGGSYNEQFF
size: .; D: .; V: TRBV9; J: TRBJ1-6; DNA: TGTGCCAGCAGCTCAAGAGCTGGGGTGAATTCACCCCTCCACTTT; CDR3: CASSSRAGVNSPLHF
size: few; D: TRBD2; V: TRBV7-9; J: TRBJ2-7; DNA: TGTGCCAGCAGCGCTCGTACTAGCGGCGGCTCCTACGAGCAGTACTTC; CDR3: CASSARTSGGSYEQYF
size: .; D: TRBD1; V: TRBV29-1; J: TRBJ1-2; DNA: TGCAGCGTAGGGACAGGGAGAGGCTATGGCTACACCTTC; CDR3: CSVGTGRGYGYTF
size: many; D: TRBD2; V: TRBV27; J: TRBJ2-1; DNA: TGTGCCAGCGGGGTGGCCGGGGGGTTCAATGAGCAGTTCTTC; CDR3: CASGVAGGFNEQFF
size: .; D: .; V: TRBV7-9; J: TRBJ1-1; DNA: TGTGCCAGCGGTCTGGTGGAAGCTTTCTTT; CDR3: CASGLVEAFF
size: many; D: TRBD1; V: TRBV3-1; J: TRBJ1-6; DNA: TGTGCCAGCAGCCAAGGGACAGGGGAATCACCCCTCCACTTT; CDR3: CASSQGTGESPLHF
size: many; D: TRBD1; V: TRBV4-1; J: TRBJ1-4; DNA: TGCGCCAGCAGCCAACCGAGGGGGACAGGGGGTGTTGGTGAAAAACTGTTTTTT; CDR3: CASSQPRGTGGVGEKLFF
size: few; D: .; V: TRBV20-1; J: TRBJ2-7; DNA: TGCAGTGCTAGTACGGACAGCTACGAGCAGTACTTC; CDR3: CSASTDSYEQYF
size: .; D: .; V: TRBV11-2; J: TRBJ2-5; DNA: TGTGCCAGCAGCTTTTTAGCTGAGACCCAGTACTTC; CDR3: CASSFLAETQYF
size: many; D: .; V: TRBV7-9; J: TRBJ1-1; DNA: TGTGCCAGCAGCTTACAGGGGACCCTGAGCACTGAAGCTTTCTTT; CDR3: CASSLQGTLSTEAFF
size: many; D: .; V: TRBV9; J: TRBJ2-2; DNA: TGTGCCAGCAGCGTAGAGGGGGAGGTTGACACCGGGGAGCTGTTTTTT; CDR3: CASSVEGEVDTGELFF